This TCR beta chain was captured by sequencing in a study of blood T cells in healthy people across ages. V shed 4 bases, J shed 6 bases, and the junction held 3 bases outside the gene matches. CDR3 size: 14 residues. The germline V gene has CDR1 SQVTM and CDR2 ANQGSEA. A sample-barcoded 5' primer and a J-beta primer mix were used in a second PCR of roughly 6 to 12 cycles. Using its own MiXCR run on the 5' RACE reads, TCRdb lists one record per CDR3 protein. The table lists roughly 800,000 distinct CDR3 sequences, about a quarter of them singletons. These records were also assigned to another study, of T cells of mothers and their children.

Material for sequencing was blood. This sequence was found in a boy younger than 18 in good health. This chain joins TRBV29-1 and TRBJ2-1; 13 bases fit TRBD2. The CDR3, as DNA: TGCAGCGTTGGGGGACTAGCGGGGCCCAATGAGCAGTTCTTC. It yields the protein CSVGGLAGPNEQFF.